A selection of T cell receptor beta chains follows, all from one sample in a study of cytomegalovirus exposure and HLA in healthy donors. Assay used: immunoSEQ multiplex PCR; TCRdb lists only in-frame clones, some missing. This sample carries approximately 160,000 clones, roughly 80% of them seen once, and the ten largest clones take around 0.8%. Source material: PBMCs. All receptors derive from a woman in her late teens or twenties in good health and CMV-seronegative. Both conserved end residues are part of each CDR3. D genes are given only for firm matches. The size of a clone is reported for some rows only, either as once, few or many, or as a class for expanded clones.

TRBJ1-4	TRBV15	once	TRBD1	TGTGCCACCAGCAGAGGCTGGGACAGGGATGCAACTAATGAAAAACTGTTTTTT	CATSRGWDRDATNEKLFF
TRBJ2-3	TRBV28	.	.	TGTGCCAGCAGGGAGGGAGGAACCACAGATACGCAGTATTTT	CASREGGTTDTQYF
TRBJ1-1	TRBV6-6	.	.	TGTGCCAGCAGTCACGGGTTGAGCAGGGGCACTGAAGCTTTCTTT	CASSHGLSRGTEAFF
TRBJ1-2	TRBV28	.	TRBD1	TGTGCCAGCAGGACCACAGGGGGAGGGGGCTACACCTTC	CASRTTGGGGYTF
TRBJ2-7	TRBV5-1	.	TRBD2	TGCGCCAGCAGCTTGGGAGCTAGCGGGAGCCACGAGCAGTACTTC	CASSLGASGSHEQYF
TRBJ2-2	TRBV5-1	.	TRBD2	TGCGCCAGCAGCCCCGGAGGAGGCGGGAGTGTGAACACCGGGGAGCTGTTTTTT	CASSPGGGGSVNTGELFF
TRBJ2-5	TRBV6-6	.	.	TGTGCCAGCAGCCGCGGTCAAGAGACCCAGTACTTC	CASSRGQETQYF
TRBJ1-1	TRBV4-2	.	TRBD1	TGTGCCAGCAGCCAAGGCTGGACAGGGTTGTCGTTGACTGAAGCTTTCTTT	CASSQGWTGLSLTEAFF
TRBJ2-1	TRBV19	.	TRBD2	TGTGCCAGTTCCCACTACGGGAGGCCCCATGAGCAGTTCTTC	CASSHYGRPHEQFF
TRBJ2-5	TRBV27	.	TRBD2	TGTGCCAGCAGTTCTCTGGGAGGGCCACGAGGGAGCCAGTACTTC	CASSSLGGPRGSQYF
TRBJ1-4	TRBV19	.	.	TGTGCCAGTAGTATCCAGGGAACTAATGAAAAACTGTTTTTT	CASSIQGTNEKLFF
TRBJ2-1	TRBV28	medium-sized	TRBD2	TGTGCCAGCAGTTTAGCGGGAGAGCCCATAAATGAGCAGTTCTTC	CASSLAGEPINEQFF
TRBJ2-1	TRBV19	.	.	TGTGCCAGTAGTTGGGGAGGAGACTCCTACAATGAGCAGTTCTTC	CASSWGGDSYNEQFF
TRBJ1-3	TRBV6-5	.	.	TGTGCCAGCAGTTACTCCTTTCAGGGATCAGGAAACACCATATATTTT	CASSYSFQGSGNTIYF
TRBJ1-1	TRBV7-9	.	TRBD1	TGTGCCAGCAGCCCGGAAGGTAGGGGGCGACTGAGCAACACTGAAGCTTTCTTT	CASSPEGRGRLSNTEAFF
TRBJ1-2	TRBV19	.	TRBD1	TGTGCCAGTAGCCTCCCCGGGACAGACTATGGCTACACCTTC	CASSLPGTDYGYTF
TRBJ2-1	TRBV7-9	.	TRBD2	TGTGCCAGCAGCTTAGGGGTAGGACTAGCCGGCGTGCAGTTCTTC	CASSLGVGLAGVQFF
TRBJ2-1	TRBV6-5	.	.	TGTGCCAGCAGTTACGGGCTTGGGAGCAATGAGCAGTTCTTC	CASSYGLGSNEQFF
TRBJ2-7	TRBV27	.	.	TGTGCCAGCAGTCCGGGACATTCTACCTACGAGCAGTACTTC	CASSPGHSTYEQYF
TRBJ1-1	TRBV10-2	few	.	TGCGCCAGCAGTGATGGAGGGCAGGCTTTCTTT	CASSDGGQAFF
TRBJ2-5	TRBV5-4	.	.	TGTGCCAGCAGCAATCAGGGAGAGACCCAGTACTTC	CASSNQGETQYF
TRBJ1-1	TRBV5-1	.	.	TGCGCCAGCAGCGCCGCCGGGGGTTGGAACACTGAAGCTTTCTTT	CASSAAGGWNTEAFF
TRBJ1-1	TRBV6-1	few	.	TGTGCCAGCAGTTGGGCAGGGATGAACACTGAAGCTTTCTTT	CASSWAGMNTEAFF
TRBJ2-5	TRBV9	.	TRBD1	TGTGCCAGCGGGGACAGTCAAGAGACCCAGTACTTC	CASGDSQETQYF
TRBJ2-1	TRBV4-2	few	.	TGTGCCAGCAGCCAAGTACAACTAGCTTACAATGAGCAGTTCTTC	CASSQVQLAYNEQFF
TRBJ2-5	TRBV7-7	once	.	TGTGCTAGCAGCCTCAGTCACAGGGTAACGGAGACCCAGTACTTC	CASSLSHRVTETQYF
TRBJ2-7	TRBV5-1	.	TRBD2	TGCGCCAGCAGCTCGACTAGCGGGATAGGTACCGAGCAGTACTTC	CASSSTSGIGTEQYF
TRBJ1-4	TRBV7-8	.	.	TGTGCCAGCAGCTTCTTTGGGCGCGAAAAACTGTTTTTT	CASSFFGREKLFF
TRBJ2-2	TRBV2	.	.	TGTGCCAGCAGGTCTCGGGCCGGGGAGCTGTTTTTT	CASRSRAGELFF
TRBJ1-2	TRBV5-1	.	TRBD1	TGCGCCAGCAGCCCGTTGACAGGGGGGGAATTCGGTGGCTACACCTTC	CASSPLTGGEFGGYTF
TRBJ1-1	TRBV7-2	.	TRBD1	TGTGCCAGCAGCCGGGACAGACCTGAAGCTTTCTTT	CASSRDRPEAFF
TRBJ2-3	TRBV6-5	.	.	TGTGCCAGCAGTTACTCGTTGACTAGGAGAGGTGATACGCAGTATTTT	CASSYSLTRRGDTQYF
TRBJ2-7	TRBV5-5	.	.	TGTGCCAGCAGCTTCGAGGGTTTGGGGGAGCAGTACTTC	CASSFEGLGEQYF
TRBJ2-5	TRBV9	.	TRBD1	TGTGCCAGCAGCGGCGAGGGACAGAGGTCTTATTTAGGTGGTTCAGAGACCCAGTACTTC	CASSGEGQRSYLGGSETQYF
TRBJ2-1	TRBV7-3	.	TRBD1	TGTGCCAGCAGCCCCGGGACAGGGGGCTACAATGAGCAGTTCTTC	CASSPGTGGYNEQFF